The T cell receptor (beta chain) under discussion was sequenced for a study of blood T cell repertoires in COVID-19. Study details: Both acute and convalescent COVID-19 samples were obtained from the United States, Italy and Spain. The analysed material was cDNA or gDNA that came from T cells, B-cell-depleted T cells, or PBMCs.

V gave up 4 bases and J gave up 6 bases, with 18 bases separating them. The germline V gene has CDR1 LGHDT and CDR2 YNNKEL (reference sequence). The CDR3 extends over 16 amino acids. Per the study methods: Reference gene primer amplification gave nucleated cell count estimates. Produced via immunoSEQ multiplex PCR; TCRdb's table is partial and in-frame only. For V, J and clone size, that table is used; D and trimming come from the DNA. The sample lists tens of thousands of clones, 65% to 90% occurring once. The V gene is TRBV3-1 (or the pseudogene TRBV3-2), the J gene TRBJ1-4; D perhaps matches TRBD1 (5 bases). This receptor was obtained from a man of 80 years or more with acute or convalescent COVID-19. The sequenced material came from peripheral blood. The CDR3 is CASSPGSGGTYEKLFF. The CDR3 coding sequence is TGTGCCAGCAGCCCGGGGTCTGGGGGGACGTATGAAAAACTGTTTTTT.